The clone carrying this T cell receptor beta chain was counted at least ten times. No antigen is known for it. This entry is derived from a study of T-cell reconstitution after alpha-beta-depleted transplantation in children. Broader study findings: Reportedly, roughly two months post-transplant, alpha-beta T cells arose from several hundred expanded graft clones.

Unique molecular identifiers were incorporated into the prepared TCRbeta library. TCRdb called the PCR reads again in MiXCR, with one record for every CDR3 protein. This sample yields about 830,000 distinct CDR3 sequences, of which under 20% are seen a single time; around 5.3% belongs to the top ten. This sequence was found in a male patient younger than 18 who had a stem cell transplant for acute lymphoblastic leukemia, so the T cells may come from the graft donor. This specimen consisted of PBMCs, mostly from graft donor cells, obtained 360 days after TCRalphabeta/CD19-depleted stem cell transplant.

CDR3 sequence: CAIRGTGGGYTF. CDR3 bases: TGTGCCATCAGGGGGACAGGGGGCGGCTACACCTTC. The rearrangement links TRBV10-3 to TRBJ1-2; TRBD1 matches 12 bases. Trimming cost V 6 bases and J 8 bases; bases outside gene matches: 1. Germline V gene data show CDR1 as ENHRY and CDR2 as SYGVKD. The CDR3 covers 12 residues.